Below, 2 T cell receptor beta chains from the same sample are listed, as sequenced in a study of Graves' ophthalmopathy and Graves' hyperthyroidism. The TCR beta CDR3 regions underwent amplification from RNA transcripts. RT-PCR with HTBI primers came first, then second-round multiplex PCR. Via MiXCR, TCRdb re-called the multiplex PCR reads, giving one row per CDR3 protein. The sample has approximately 640,000 distinct CDR3 sequences; about 41% are singletons. Input material: peripheral blood. The receptors were gathered from an adult man with Graves' ophthalmopathy.

Only one count was recorded for this clonotype. The rearrangement joins TRBV10-3 to TRBJ2-5; no firm D call. V lost 6 bases, J lost 8 bases, and 7 bases lay in between. CDR3 length: 10 residues. CDR1 ENHRY and CDR2 SYGVKD come from the germline V gene. The CDR3 coding sequence is TGTGCCATCAGGGATGACACCCAGTACTTC. Translated, it gives CAIRDDTQYF.

This clonotype was seen a single time. The chain joins TRBV7-8 to TRBJ2-7; no clear D gene. The J call may not be correct, given that the DNA end is closer to TRBJ2-1. This CDR3 is built from 12 residues. Germline lookup yields CDR1 SGHVS and CDR2 FQNEAQ. The CDR3 DNA reads as TGTGCCAGCAGCCTCCCCCCCAATGAGCAGTTCTTC. Its protein is CASSLPPNEQFF.